A selection of T cell receptor beta chains follows, all from one sample in a study of T cells in Graves' hyperthyroidism and ophthalmopathy. TCRdb re-analysed the multiplex PCR reads in MiXCR, keeping a single row per CDR3 protein. The sample carries tens of thousands of distinct CDR3 sequences, less than 50% recorded once. Sequencing was performed on blood. These receptors all come from a woman in her thirties with Graves' ophthalmopathy. The CDR3 runs from the conserved cysteine through the conserved F or W. The D gene is left open where the match is weak. Clone size, where shown, is once, few, many, or a class for clones that have expanded.

clone size,D gene,V gene,J gene,CDR3 protein,CDR3 DNA
many,TRBD1,TRBV2,TRBJ1-5,CASSGQGSQPQHF,TGTGCCAGCAGTGGACAGGGGAGTCAGCCCCAGCATTTT
-,-,TRBV5-1,TRBJ2-7,CASSLSTETYEQYF,TGCGCCAGCAGCTTGAGCACGGAAACCTACGAGCAGTACTTC
medium-sized,TRBD2,TRBV20-1,TRBJ2-7,CSARDPSGRYEQYF,TGCAGTGCTAGAGATCCTAGCGGGAGGTACGAGCAGTACTTC
once,TRBD2,TRBV10-2,TRBJ2-2,CTSSVWTSTGTGELFF,TGCACCAGCAGTGTTTGGACTAGTACAGGTACCGGGGAGCTGTTTTTT
many,TRBD2,TRBV19,TRBJ2-2,CASSIRPGTTAGELFF,TGTGCCAGTAGTATAAGGCCAGGGACTACGGCCGGGGAGCTGTTTTTT
many,TRBD1,TRBV20-1,TRBJ1-1,CSARDGTANTEAFF,TGCAGTGCTAGAGACGGGACAGCGAACACTGAAGCTTTCTTT
many,-,TRBV20-1,TRBJ2-3,CSATSVGDTQYF,TGCAGTGCTACGTCCGTAGGAGATACGCAGTATTTT
many,TRBD2,TRBV7-9,TRBJ2-5,CASSPPGGIHQETQYF,TGTGCCAGCAGCCCTCCGGGGGGGATCCACCAAGAGACCCAGTACTTC
many,-,TRBV12-3/TRBV12-4,TRBJ2-1,CASSFGTFANEQFF,TGTGCCAGCAGCTTTGGGACTTTCGCGAATGAGCAGTTCTTC
-,-,TRBV7-8,TRBJ2-1,CASSPTRSYNEQFF,TGTGCCAGCAGCCCGACGAGGTCCTACAATGAGCAGTTCTTC
-,-,TRBV7-9,TRBJ2-1,CASSSKASRGSCNEQFF,TGTGCCAGCAGCTCCAAGGCCTCGCGGGGCTCCTGCAATGAGCAGTTCTTC
many,TRBD2,TRBV15,TRBJ2-7,CATSRRGTAGTSGLYYEQYF,TGTGCCACCAGCAGACGTGGGACTGCCGGGACTAGCGGGCTCTACTACGAGCAGTACTTC
once,TRBD1,TRBV9,TRBJ2-5,CASSVGGQGWTQYF,TGTGCCAGCAGCGTAGGAGGACAGGGATGGACCCAGTACTTC
many,TRBD1,TRBV28,TRBJ1-2,CASSLVGQGVYGYTF,TGTGCCAGCAGTTTAGTCGGACAGGGGGTATATGGCTACACCTTC
many,-,TRBV6-1,TRBJ2-2,CASSESSGDTGELFF,TGTGCCAGCAGTGAAAGTTCTGGGGATACCGGGGAGCTGTTTTTT
-,TRBD2,TRBV7-9,TRBJ2-3,CASSERDTDTQYF,TGTGCCAGCAGTGAGCGGGACACAGATACGCAGTATTTT
-,-,TRBV20-1,TRBJ1-1,CNALKPGGTVQGSEAFF,TGCAATGCATTAAAGCCGGGGGGGACGGTTCAAGGATCGGAAGCTTTCTTT
many,-,TRBV19,TRBJ2-7,CASRSTTQEEQYF,TGTGCCAGTAGGTCTACGACCCAAGAAGAGCAGTACTTC
-,TRBD2,TRBV4-2,TRBJ2-5,CASSQGTSGRTETQYF,TGTGCCAGCAGCCAGGGGACTAGCGGGAGAACTGAGACCCAGTACTTC
-,-,TRBV2,TRBJ1-3,CASRLGHSGNTIYF,TGTGCCAGCAGACTGGGACACTCTGGAAACACCATATATTTT
many,-,TRBV10-3,TRBJ2-1,CAISPKTFYNEQFF,TGTGCCATCAGTCCAAAAACCTTCTACAATGAGCAGTTCTTC
-,TRBD1,TRBV7-9,TRBJ1-2,CASSPGQGSPLYGYTF,TGTGCCAGCAGCCCGGGACAGGGGTCGCCCCTTTATGGCTACACCTTC
-,-,TRBV7-2,TRBJ1-2,CASRPGPGANGYTF,TGTGCCAGCAGACCAGGTCCAGGGGCGAACGGCTACACCTTC
-,TRBD2,TRBV4-1,TRBJ2-5,CASSHLEIAGRTQYF,TGCGCCAGCAGCCACCTTGAGATAGCGGGTCGCACCCAGTACTTC
many,-,TRBV7-2,TRBJ2-7,CASSFLGPRHEQYF,TGTGCCAGCAGCTTCTTAGGGCCCAGGCACGAGCAGTACTTC
many,-,TRBV5-8,TRBJ1-2,CASSLWSGVNYGYTF,TGTGCCAGCAGCTTGTGGTCAGGAGTTAACTATGGCTACACCTTC
many,-,TRBV11-2,TRBJ1-2,CASRGHVVGQRSDVYGYTF,TGTGCCAGCAGGGGACATGTGGTCGGTCAGCGATCAGATGTCTATGGCTACACCTTC
many,-,TRBV4-1,TRBJ2-3,CASSARGRPSTDTQYF,TGCGCCAGCAGCGCTAGGGGGAGACCAAGCACAGATACGCAGTATTTT
many,-,TRBV5-4,TRBJ2-1,CASSTQGGSYNEQFF,TGTGCCAGCAGCACGCAGGGTGGGTCCTACAATGAGCAGTTCTTC
-,-,TRBV7-9,TRBJ2-3,CASSMGIYTDTQYF,TGTGCCAGCAGCATGGGGATTTACACAGATACGCAGTATTTT
many,-,TRBV27,TRBJ1-2,CASSSGAGGYTF,TGTGCCAGCAGTTCAGGGGCGGGGGGCTACACCTTC
many,TRBD2,TRBV20-1,TRBJ2-3,CSAVTSGFSTDTQYF,TGCAGTGCTGTCACTAGCGGCTTTAGCACAGATACGCAGTATTTT
many,TRBD1,TRBV6-1,TRBJ1-4,CASSGRGQNEKLFF,TGTGCCAGCAGTGGGAGGGGACAGAATGAAAAACTGTTTTTT
-,-,TRBV7-9,TRBJ1-1,CASSSQSQIPRAFF,TGTGCCAGCAGCTCCCAGAGTCAGATTCCAAGGGCCTTCTTT
-,-,TRBV20-1,TRBJ1-2,CSARRVLTGYTF,TGCAGTGCCCGAAGGGTACTGACTGGCTACACCTTC
-,TRBD2,TRBV9,TRBJ2-6,CASTRAGSSGANVLTF,TGTGCCAGCACCCGAGCGGGATCATCTGGGGCCAACGTCCTGACTTTC
-,-,TRBV19,TRBJ1-3,CASSATSGGGNTIYF,TGTGCCAGTAGTGCGACTAGCGGGGGAGGAAACACCATATATTTT
once,-,TRBV20-1,TRBJ2-5,CSARQGSNTGSPETQCF,TGCAGTGCCCGACAGGGCTCGAACACCGGGAGTCCAGAGACCCAGTGCTTC
-,-,TRBV7-3,TRBJ2-1,CASSPHRLEVDEQFF,TGTGCCAGCAGCCCCCACAGACTAGAAGTCGATGAGCAGTTCTTC
-,-,TRBV20-1,TRBJ2-7,CGAKRNYEQYF,TGCGGTGCTAAACGAAACTACGAGCAGTACTTC
many,-,TRBV11-2,TRBJ1-1,CASSLAGSPEAFF,TGTGCCAGCAGCTTAGCGGGGTCCCCTGAAGCTTTCTTT
many,TRBD2,TRBV5-1,TRBJ2-3,CASSNLAGDTDTQYF,TGCGCCAGCAGCAATCTAGCGGGGGACACAGATACGCAGTATTTT
many,-,TRBV6-1,TRBJ1-2,CASSLRDIAYGYTF,TGTGCCAGCAGCCTCCGGGACATAGCCTATGGCTACACCTTC
few,-,TRBV27,TRBJ2-7,CASMEAGRGFYEQYF,TGTGCCAGCATGGAAGCGGGAAGGGGGTTCTACGAGCAGTACTTC
many,-,TRBV19,TRBJ1-1,CASSSQMNTEAFF,TGTGCCAGTAGTTCTCAAATGAACACTGAAGCTTTCTTT
many,TRBD1,TRBV7-9,TRBJ1-2,CASSLATGRGYGYTF,TGTGCCAGCAGCTTAGCGACAGGGAGGGGCTATGGCTACACCTTC
many,TRBD1,TRBV28,TRBJ1-2,CASSLVEDREISGYTF,TGTGCCAGCAGTTTAGTCGAGGACAGGGAAATCTCTGGCTACACCTTC
-,TRBD2,TRBV19,TRBJ2-3,CASSIRAAGELTDTQYF,TGTGCCAGTAGTATACGTGCAGCGGGGGAGCTCACAGATACGCAGTATTTT
many,-,TRBV2,TRBJ1-5,CASSADLNQPQHF,TGTGCCAGCAGTGCGGACCTCAATCAGCCCCAGCATTTT
many,-,TRBV6-1,TRBJ1-6,CASSPAGGYNSPLHF,TGTGCCAGCAGCCCCGCTGGGGGCTATAATTCACCCCTCCACTTT
-,-,TRBV19,TRBJ2-1,CASSAYLRQTAGNSYNEQFF,TGTGCCAGTAGTGCTTATCTCCGCCAGACGGCTGGAAACTCCTACAATGAGCAGTTCTTC
-,-,TRBV20-1,TRBJ1-6,CSARLAFTESHSPLHF,TGCAGTGCTAGACTAGCCTTCACAGAGTCTCATTCACCCCTCCACTTT
many,TRBD1,TRBV7-6,TRBJ1-5,CASSTTGGVGQPQHF,TGTGCCAGCAGCACGACAGGGGGCGTTGGGCAGCCCCAGCATTTT
many,-,TRBV6-1,TRBJ2-7,CASTEQEVSEQYF,TGTGCCAGCACAGAACAGGAGGTTTCCGAGCAGTACTTC
-,-,TRBV9,TRBJ1-1,CASSRGVGGMNTEAFF,TGTGCCAGCAGCCGAGGGGTGGGGGGGATGAACACTGAAGCTTTCTTT
-,-,TRBV20-1,TRBJ1-2,CRDSNYGYTF,TGCAGGGACAGTAACTATGGCTACACCTTC
many,-,TRBV20-1,TRBJ2-3,CSAPGLSTDTQYF,TGCAGTGCTCCGGGACTGAGCACAGATACGCAGTATTTT
-,TRBD2,TRBV10-3,TRBJ2-7,CAISELAGGYEQYF,TGTGCCATCAGTGAACTAGCGGGAGGCTACGAGCAGTACTTC
many,-,TRBV7-2,TRBJ2-1,CASSKPGPYNEQFF,TGTGCCAGCAGCAAACCGGGACCCTACAATGAGCAGTTCTTC